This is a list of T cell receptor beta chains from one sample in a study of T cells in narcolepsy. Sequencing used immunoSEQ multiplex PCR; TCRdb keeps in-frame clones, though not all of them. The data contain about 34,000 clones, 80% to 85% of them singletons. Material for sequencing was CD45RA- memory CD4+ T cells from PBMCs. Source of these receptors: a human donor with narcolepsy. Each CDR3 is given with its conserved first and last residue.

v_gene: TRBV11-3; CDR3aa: CASSLTRTDYGYTF
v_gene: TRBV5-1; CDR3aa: CASSRTSGTNNEQFF
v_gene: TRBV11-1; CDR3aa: CASSPGLAGGFPDTQYF
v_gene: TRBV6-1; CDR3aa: CASSEQGDGGYTF
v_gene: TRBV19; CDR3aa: CASSPGPRGAFF
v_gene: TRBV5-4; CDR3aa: CASRWDFQAVDAFF
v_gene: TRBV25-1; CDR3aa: CASGIGGLDTQYF
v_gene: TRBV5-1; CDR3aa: CASSLHRGFDTEAFF
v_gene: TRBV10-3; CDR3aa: CAIATGDTEAFF
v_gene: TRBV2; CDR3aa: CASSPASQPRRGYTF
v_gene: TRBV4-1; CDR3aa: CASSQVGGEFSYEQYF
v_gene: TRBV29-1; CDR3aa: CSAWSLRDRAAGTQYF
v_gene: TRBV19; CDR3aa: CASSDSRLRSEGTQYF
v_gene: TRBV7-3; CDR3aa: CASSLGHRETQYF
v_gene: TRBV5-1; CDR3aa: CASRPGRGSSYEQYF
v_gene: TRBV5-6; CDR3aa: CASTPGQGPDTQYF
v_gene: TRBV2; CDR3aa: CASRSQGAAGELFF
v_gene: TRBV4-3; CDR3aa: CASSQVHGGLLGNQPQHF
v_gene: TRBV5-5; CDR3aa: CASSLEGQGLLQFF
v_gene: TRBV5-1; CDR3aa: CASSYRQVTDTQYF
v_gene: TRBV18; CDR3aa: CASSPRAETGSHGYTF
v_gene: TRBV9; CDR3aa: CASSERGGQRAYEQYF
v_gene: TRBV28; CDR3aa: CAVYSGTGYEKLFF
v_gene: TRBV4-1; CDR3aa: CASSQEPSYEQYF
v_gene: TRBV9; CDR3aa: CASSVGGTSGYNEQFF
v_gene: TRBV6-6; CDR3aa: CASSYPQNQGTHTF
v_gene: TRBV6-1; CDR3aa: CASRPTGGNQPQHF
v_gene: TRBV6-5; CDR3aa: CASSRQGQETQYF
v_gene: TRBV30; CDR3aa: CAWSVRPQPQHF
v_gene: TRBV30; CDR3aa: CAWARLAQTGELFF
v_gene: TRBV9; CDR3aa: CASSPGRDSNQPQHF
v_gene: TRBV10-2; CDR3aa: CARVDPAGGGTGELFF
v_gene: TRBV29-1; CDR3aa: CSVASGDYEQYF
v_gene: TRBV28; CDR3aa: CAIEGGYYGYTF
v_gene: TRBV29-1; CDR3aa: CSAGAGQYQETQYF
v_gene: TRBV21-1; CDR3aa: CASSISGTANTEAFF
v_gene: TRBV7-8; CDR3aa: CASSLGRFSGNTIYF
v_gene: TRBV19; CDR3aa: CASSIEDSSYNEQFF
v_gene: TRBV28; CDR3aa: CASSLTGREQYF
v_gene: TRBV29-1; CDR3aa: CSTQTGSGNTIYF
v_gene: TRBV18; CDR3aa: CASFQGGGYEQYF
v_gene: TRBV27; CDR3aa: CASSSRQALNYGYTF
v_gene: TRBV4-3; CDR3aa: CASSQGQGPGNTIYF